The rows below give T cell receptor beta chains drawn from one sample of a study of blood T cells in healthy people across ages. One entry per CDR3 protein, called by TCRdb with MiXCR from the 5' RACE reads. The sample records around 1,700,000 distinct CDR3 sequences, roughly 30% being singletons. The sequenced sample consisted of blood. These TCRs come from a woman in her 30s in good health. CDR3s include the opening cysteine and the closing phenylalanine or tryptophan.

J | V | CDR3
TRBJ2-7 | TRBV29-1 | CSVEVRDRAYYEQYF
TRBJ2-5 | TRBV14 | CASTWAAGETQYF
TRBJ2-7 | TRBV5-1 | CASSIQGAYEQYF
TRBJ1-1 | TRBV11-1 | CASSPRRGGRTEAFF
TRBJ2-3 | TRBV12-3/TRBV12-4 | CASSFLAGVRSSTDTQYF
TRBJ2-1 | TRBV20-1 | CSGGGGQTYNEQFF
TRBJ1-5 | TRBV2 | CASSRTGPSNQPQHF
TRBJ2-5 | TRBV7-9 | CASSLDRGPVETQYF
TRBJ2-7 | TRBV12-3/TRBV12-4 | CANSSHLPRQGPYEQYF
TRBJ2-1 | TRBV5-1 | CASSLVGGALNEQFF
TRBJ1-1 | TRBV4-1 | CASSQEGRGSPSGTEAFF
TRBJ2-7 | TRBV20-1 | CSARVSLYEQYF
TRBJ2-3 | TRBV12-3/TRBV12-4 | CASTPPGLDTDAQYF
TRBJ1-4 | TRBV20-1 | CSALQGREKLFF
TRBJ1-2 | TRBV25-1 | CASRSDRNYGYTF
TRBJ1-5 | TRBV12-3/TRBV12-4 | CASSFLQQTKKHF
TRBJ1-1 | TRBV5-1 | CASSLGDGPKAFF
TRBJ2-7 | TRBV29-1 | CSVEGYRDRGYEQYF
TRBJ1-6 | TRBV18 | CASSLRDRSSYNSPLHF
TRBJ1-2 | TRBV18 | CASSLLQGSRGYTF
TRBJ2-7 | TRBV6-6 | CTSQTSGGEQYF
TRBJ2-6 | TRBV5-5 | CASSSDTSGANVLTF
TRBJ2-3 | TRBV25-1 | CASSEYIGGRTPDTQYF
TRBJ1-5 | TRBV12-3/TRBV12-4 | CASSLSGQSNQPQHF
TRBJ1-5 | TRBV29-1 | CSVTSREGEPQHF
TRBJ2-5 | TRBV5-1 | CASSFAESQETQYF
TRBJ1-5 | TRBV7-2 | CASSLDRQQPQHF